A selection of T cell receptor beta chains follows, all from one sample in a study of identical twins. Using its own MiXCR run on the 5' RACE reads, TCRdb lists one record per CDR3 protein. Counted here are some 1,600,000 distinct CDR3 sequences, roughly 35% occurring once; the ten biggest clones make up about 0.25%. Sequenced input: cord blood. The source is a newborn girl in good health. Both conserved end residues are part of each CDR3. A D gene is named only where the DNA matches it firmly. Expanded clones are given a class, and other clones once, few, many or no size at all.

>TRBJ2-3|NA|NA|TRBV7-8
CASRLRPVPITDTQYF
TGTGCCAGCAGGCTCCGACCAGTACCCATCACAGATACGCAGTATTTT
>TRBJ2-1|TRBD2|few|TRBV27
CASSFQTSGHNEQFF
TGTGCCAGCAGTTTTCAGACTAGCGGACACAATGAGCAGTTCTTC
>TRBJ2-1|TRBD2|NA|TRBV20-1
CSARETSGDEQFF
TGCAGTGCTAGAGAGACTAGCGGGGATGAGCAGTTCTTC
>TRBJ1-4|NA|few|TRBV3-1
CASSPRGAINEKLFF
TGTGCCAGCAGCCCGAGGGGGGCTATTAATGAAAAACTGTTTTTT
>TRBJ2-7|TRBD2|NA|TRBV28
CASSLRTSGRLQNEQYF
TGTGCCAGCAGTCTCCGGACTAGCGGGAGGTTGCAAAATGAGCAGTACTTC
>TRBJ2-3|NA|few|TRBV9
CASSVRGPPDTQYF
TGTGCCAGCAGCGTTCGGGGCCCGCCAGATACGCAGTATTTT
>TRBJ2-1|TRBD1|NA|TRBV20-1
CSAGDRGPYNEQFF
TGCAGTGCTGGGGACAGGGGGCCCTACAATGAGCAGTTCTTC
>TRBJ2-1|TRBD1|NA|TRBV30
CAWSVGDRSSWDEQFF
TGTGCCTGGAGTGTGGGGGACAGGTCATCCTGGGATGAGCAGTTCTTC
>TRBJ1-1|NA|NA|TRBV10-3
CAISHREKAEAFF
TGTGCCATCAGCCACAGGGAGAAGGCTGAAGCTTTCTTT
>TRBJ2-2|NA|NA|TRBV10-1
CASMSSSSGELFF
TGCGCCAGCATGTCCTCTTCCTCCGGGGAGCTGTTTTTT
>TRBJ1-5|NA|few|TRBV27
CASSFSGGGQPQHF
TGTGCCAGCAGTTTTAGTGGGGGTGGGCAGCCCCAGCATTTT
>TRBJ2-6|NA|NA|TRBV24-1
CATMGDGANVLTF
TGTGCCACCATGGGGGACGGGGCCAACGTCCTGACTTTC
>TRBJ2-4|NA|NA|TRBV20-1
CSARDPGSKNIQYF
TGCAGTGCTAGAGACCCAGGGTCAAAAAACATTCAGTACTTC
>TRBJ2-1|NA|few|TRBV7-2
CASSLAGSGRRYNEQFF
TGTGCCAGCAGCTTAGCGGGTTCGGGGCGTCGCTACAATGAGCAGTTCTTC
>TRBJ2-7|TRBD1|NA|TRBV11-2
CASSLDPRGLDEQYF
TGTGCCAGCAGCTTAGATCCGAGGGGGCTGGACGAGCAGTACTTC
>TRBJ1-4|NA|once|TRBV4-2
CASSQDSIRPLDSEKLFF
TGTGCCAGCAGCCAAGATTCGATCCGTCCCTTGGACAGTGAAAAACTGTTTTTT
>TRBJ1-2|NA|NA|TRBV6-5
CASSYQGGYTF
TGTGCCAGCAGTTACCAGGGTGGCTACACCTTC
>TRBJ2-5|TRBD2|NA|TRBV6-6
CASSTAGGRYNEQYF
TGTGCCAGCAGCACAGCGGGGGGCCGCTACAATGAGCAGTACTTC
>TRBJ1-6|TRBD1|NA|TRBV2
CASSDQGGLDNSPLHF
TGTGCCAGCAGTGACCAGGGGGGGCTAGACAATTCTCCCCTCCACTTT
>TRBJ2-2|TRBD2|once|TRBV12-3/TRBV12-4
CASSLYSGSTGELFF
TGTGCCAGCAGTTTATATAGCGGGTCCACCGGGGAGCTGTTTTTT
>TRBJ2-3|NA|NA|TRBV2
CACSEGSGTDTQYF
TGTGCCTGCAGTGAGGGGTCGGGAACAGATACGCAGTATTTT
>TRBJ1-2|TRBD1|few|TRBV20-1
CSARAPGTGVINYGYTF
TGCAGTGCTAGAGCACCCGGGACAGGGGTCATTAACTATGGCTACACCTTC
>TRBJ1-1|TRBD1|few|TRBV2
CATRQGLGGTEAFF
TGTGCCACAAGACAGGGACTCGGGGGGACTGAAGCTTTCTTT
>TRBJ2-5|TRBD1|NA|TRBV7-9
CASSVWDRQETQYF
TGTGCCAGCAGCGTTTGGGACAGACAAGAGACCCAGTACTTC
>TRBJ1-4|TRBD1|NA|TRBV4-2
CASSQQPGQGAQEKLFF
TGTGCCAGCAGCCAACAACCGGGACAGGGCGCCCAAGAAAAACTGTTTTTT
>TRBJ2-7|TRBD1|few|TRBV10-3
CAITRDREGEQYF
TGTGCCATCACCAGGGACAGGGAGGGCGAGCAGTACTTC
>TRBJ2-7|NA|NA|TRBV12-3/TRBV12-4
CASSLGPTPSYEQYF
TGTGCCAGCAGTTTAGGTCCGACTCCCTCCTACGAGCAGTACTTC
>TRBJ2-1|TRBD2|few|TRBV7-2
CASSLAPSSGNEQFF
TGTGCCAGCAGCTTAGCGCCCTCTAGCGGTAATGAGCAGTTCTTC
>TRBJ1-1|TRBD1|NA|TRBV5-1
CASSLEAGGKRTEAFF
TGCGCCAGCAGCTTGGAGGCAGGGGGCAAGAGAACTGAAGCTTTCTTT
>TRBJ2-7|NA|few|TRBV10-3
CAILQWGGHEQYF
TGTGCCATCCTCCAGTGGGGGGGCCACGAGCAGTACTTC
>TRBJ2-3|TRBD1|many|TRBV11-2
CASSHDRVDTQYF
TGTGCCAGCAGCCATGACAGGGTAGATACGCAGTATTTT
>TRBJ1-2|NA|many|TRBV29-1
CSVDEGSNYGYTF
TGCAGCGTTGATGAGGGGAGTAACTATGGCTACACCTTC